This T cell receptor beta chain was found in a study of CD8 T cells in Susac syndrome. On this clonotype: The target antigen is unknown.

Study conclusions and caveats: The study conceded that its TCR sequencing and HLA analysis involved relatively few individuals.

The study sequenced TCR beta in blood CD8+ and CD4+ T cells. Negative magnetic isolation gave CD8+ and CD4+ cells; FACS enriched CD8+ TEMRA. A quantity of about 0.5 to 1 ug RNA underwent reverse transcription using random hexamers. Amplification of TCR beta CDR3 was carried out by immunoSEQ multiplex PCR, which covered 54 Vbeta and 13 Jbeta segments. From the immunoSEQ multiplex PCR reads, TCRdb called clonotypes with MiXCR, one entry per CDR3 protein. The sample shows 170,000 or so distinct CDR3 sequences, approximately 93% of them seen only once. Trimming took 4 bases from V and 4 from J, leaving 13 bases between them. The germline CDR1 and CDR2 sequences are MNHNS and SASEGT. This CDR3 is built from 14 residues.

The sample consisted of CD4+ T cells from PBMCs. This receptor was taken from a human donor with multiple sclerosis. This sequence joins TRBV6-1 and TRBJ1-1; the D gene is possibly TRBD1 (5 bases). CDR3 loop: CASSAQGIGTEAFF. In DNA, the CDR3 is TGTGCCAGCAGTGCTCAGGGAATCGGCACTGAAGCTTTCTTT.